Shown below are 29 T cell receptor beta chains from a single sample sequenced in a study of shared T cell receptors in the human thymus. TCRdb keeps only in-frame clones here, not all; method: immunoSEQ multiplex PCR. The sample lists some 700,000 clones, 88% occurring once. These data were also filed under a second study, of human thymus T cells.

Sample: thymocytes. These receptors were obtained from a boy younger than two with a congenital heart defect.

This clone came up a few times. The rearrangement uses TRBV1 and TRBJ1-1; no DNA check was done on the table's D call, TRBD1. TRBV1 is annotated as a pseudogene. There are 15 residues in the CDR3. The CDR3 DNA is TGCACCAGCAGCCCTCGAGGGACAAAGGGCACTGAAGCTTTCTTT. As protein: CTSSPRGTKGTEAFF.

The chain couples TRBV27 to TRBJ2-4; TRBD2 agrees at 11 bases. CDR1 MNHEY and CDR2 SMNVEV come from the germline V gene (reference sequence). V dropped 10 bases and J dropped 15; count of bases not matched to a gene: 17. The CDR3 consists of 14 residues. The CDR3 nucleotides read TGTGCCACCCGAGGGACTAGCGGTAGTAAGTCATCGTACTTC. It is translated as CATRGTSGSKSSYF.

This clone was picked up a small number of times. The V call is TRBV28, the J call TRBJ1-2; 7 bases align to TRBD1. Per germline, CDR1 MDHEN and CDR2 SYDVKM. Losses at the gene ends were 4 bases for V and 3 bases for J; bases not matched to a gene: 8. CDR3 length: 15 amino acids. CDR3: CASSYGQDSDYGYTF. The CDR3 DNA sequence: TGTGCCAGCAGTTATGGACAGGACAGTGACTATGGCTACACCTTC.

The rearrangement joins TRBV5-4 to TRBJ2-3; 7 nucleotides match TRBD2. Germline V gives CDR1 SGHNT, CDR2 YYREEE (reference sequence). The CDR3 sequence is 18 residues long. V trimming: 4 bases; J trimming: 1 base; junction bases outside the gene matches: 15. The CDR3 region is CASSGSGAAGGGTDTQYF. The CDR3 nucleotides read TGTGCCAGCAGCGGGAGCGGGGCCGCCGGAGGTGGCACAGATACGCAGTATTTT.

The rearrangement joins TRBV7-2 to TRBJ2-2, with 9 bases that match TRBD1. With V trimmed by 6 bases and J by 4 bases, 9 bases remained unmatched. Germline V gene lookup returns CDR1 SGHTA and CDR2 FQGNSA. This CDR3 has 16 amino acids. The chain's CDR3 is CASRFTGTGRTGELFF. In DNA form, the CDR3 reads TGTGCCAGCAGGTTTACCGGGACAGGGCGCACCGGGGAGCTGTTTTTT.

The chain is built from TRBV29-1 and TRBJ2-5; 13 nucleotides agree with TRBD2. This CDR3 region has 16 residues. Germline V CDR1 and CDR2: SQVTM, ANQGSEA. The V segment lost 4 bases and the J segment 5 bases; nucleotides outside the gene matches: 10. CDR3 in DNA: TGCAGCGTTGGGCGTACTAGCGGGAGGGCCGGGGAGACCCAGTACTTC. Translation gives CSVGRTSGRAGETQYF.

The CDR3 protein is CASSARGTAQYF. CDR3 coding DNA: TGTGCCAGCAGTGCTAGGGGAACGGCCCAGTACTTC. The chain carries TRBV9 and TRBJ2-5; the D gene is possibly TRBD1 (5 bases). Between the trimmed V and J ends, which lost 5 bases and 9 bases, there was a span of 14 bases. The CDR3 covers 12 residues. Germline CDR1 and CDR2: SGDLS and YYNGEE.

The rearrangement uses TRBV6-5 and TRBJ1-2; maybe TRBD1 (6 bases). The CDR3 covers 15 residues. The germline V gene has CDR1 MNHEY and CDR2 SVGAGI. The V end lost 5 bases, the J end lost 5 bases, and 18 bases lay between the germline ends. CDR3 loop: CASSPRRGSGYGYTF. The CDR3 DNA reads TGTGCCAGCAGTCCCCGCAGGGGCTCGGGGTATGGCTACACCTTC.

The V gene is TRBV7-2, the J gene TRBJ2-7; TRBD2 aligns across 10 bases. Per germline, CDR1 SGHTA and CDR2 FQGNSA. V shed 4 bases and J 4 bases; nucleotides not matched to a gene: 7. This CDR3 contains 15 residues. CDR3 sequence: CASSWTSGGRYEQYF. The CDR3 DNA sequence: TGTGCCAGCAGCTGGACTAGCGGAGGACGGTACGAGCAGTACTTC.

CDR3 residues: CASSLAVQGSTYEQYF. The CDR3 DNA sequence: TGTGCCAGCAGCTTAGCGGTACAGGGGAGCACCTACGAGCAGTACTTC. The chain combines TRBV7-9 with TRBJ2-7, with 7 bases fitting TRBD1. The J segment lost 2 bases and the V segment lost 0 bases, leaving 7 bases of the junction unmatched. Germline V gene data show CDR1 as SEHNR and CDR2 as FQNEAQ (reference sequence). The CDR3 covers 16 residues.

The V and J genes are TRBV14 and TRBJ2-1; the match to TRBD2 covers 7 bases. Germline V gives CDR1 SGHDN, CDR2 FVKESK. V shed 1 base and J 2 bases; nucleotides not matched to a gene: 2. CDR3 size: 15 residues. The chain's CDR3 is CASSQGREPYNEQFF. The CDR3 region has the DNA TGTGCCAGCAGCCAAGGGCGGGAGCCCTACAATGAGCAGTTCTTC. The complete variable domain, with remaining parts taken from reference TRBV14 and TRBJ2-1, reads EAGVTQFPSHSVIEKGQTVTLRCDPISGHDNLYWYRRVMGKEIKFLLHFVKESKQDESGMPNNRFLAERTGGTYSTLKVQPAELEDSGVYFCASSQGREPYNEQFFGPGTRLTVL.

The V call is TRBV7-2, the J call TRBJ1-5, with 9 bases fitting TRBD1. The CDR3 has 18 residues. CDR1 is SGHTA and CDR2 is FQGNSA in the germline V gene. J gave up 5 bases and V 0 bases, and 11 bases lay outside the gene matches. The CDR3 DNA is TGTGCCAGCAGCTTAGCTCTCAACCGGGACAGGGAGTATCAGCCCCAGCATTTT. Protein sequence: CASSLALNRDREYQPQHF.

The V gene is TRBV9, the J gene TRBJ2-5, with D maybe TRBD1 (5 bases). Trimming took off 0 bases at V and 4 bases at J, with 10 bases between the two ends. This CDR3 contains 14 residues. Germline CDR1 SGDLS, CDR2 YYNGEE. CDR3 sequence: CASSVAGARETQYF. The CDR3, as DNA: TGTGCCAGCAGCGTAGCTGGGGCGCGAGAGACCCAGTACTTC. The variable domain in full, completed from reference TRBV9 and TRBJ2-5, reads DSGVTQTPKHLITATGQRVTLRCSPRSGDLSVYWYQQSLDQGLQFLIQYYNGEERAKGNILERFSAQQFPDLHSELNLSSLELGDSALYFCASSVAGARETQYFGPGTRLLVL.

The chain joins TRBV28 to TRBJ2-1, with TRBD1 matching over 8 bases. The trim removed 6 bases at V and 5 bases at J, leaving 12 bases unmatched. Germline CDR1 reads MDHEN; CDR2 reads SYDVKM. The CDR3 is 16 amino acids. For the CDR3, the DNA is TGTGCCAGCAGCACCCCCGAGGACAGGGTGAACAATGAGCAGTTCTTC. Its protein is CASSTPEDRVNNEQFF.

The CDR3 loop is CASSQVRMVAGEFSSYNEQFF. Here the CDR3 DNA reads TGTGCCAGCAGCCAAGTACGGATGGTAGCGGGAGAGTTCAGCTCCTACAATGAGCAGTTCTTC. The chain joins TRBV14 to TRBJ2-1; 9 nucleotides match TRBD2. This CDR3 comprises 21 residues. Trimming at V came to 1 base and at J to 0 bases, leaving 16 bases not matched to a gene. Germline values: CDR1 SGHDN, CDR2 FVKESK. The full variable domain, in which reference TRBV14 and TRBJ2-1 provide the parts outside the CDR3, is EAGVTQFPSHSVIEKGQTVTLRCDPISGHDNLYWYRRVMGKEIKFLLHFVKESKQDESGMPNNRFLAERTGGTYSTLKVQPAELEDSGVYFCASSQVRMVAGEFSSYNEQFFGPGTRLTVL.

This clone appeared a single time. The V and J genes are TRBV11-2 and TRBJ2-5, with 10 bases lining up with TRBD2. Germline V gives CDR1 SGHAT, CDR2 FQNNGV. The J segment lost 3 bases and the V segment lost 4 bases, leaving 5 bases of the junction unmatched. There are 15 residues in the CDR3. CDR3 DNA: TGTGCCAGCAGCTCTCTAGCGGGAGTGGAAGAGACCCAGTACTTC. As protein: CASSSLAGVEETQYF.

The chain uses TRBV19 and TRBJ2-7; 10 positions agree with TRBD2. The V gene's germline CDR1 is LNHDA and CDR2 SQIVND (reference sequence). V was pared by 3 bases and J by 6 bases, with 11 bases of the junction left unmatched. The CDR3 spans 16 residues. CDR3 sequence reads: CASSISLAGAPCEQYF. The CDR3 nucleotides are TGTGCCAGTAGTATTAGTCTAGCGGGAGCCCCCTGCGAGCAGTACTTC.

The chain has TRBV12-5 and TRBJ2-4, with D possibly matching TRBD2 (6 bases). The V end lost 7 bases, the J end lost 1 base, and 17 bases lay between the germline ends. CDR1 is LGHNT and CDR2 is FRNRAP in the germline V gene. The CDR3 is 16 residues long. CDR3 DNA: TGTGCTAGTGCCCCAGGGACTGGTCGGGCCAAAAACATTCAGTACTTC. It encodes CASAPGTGRAKNIQYF.

The rearrangement links TRBV5-1 to TRBJ2-1; 10 bases are shared with TRBD2. CDR1 is SGHRS and CDR2 is YFSETQ in the germline V gene. After removal of 0 bases from V and 0 bases from J, the junction contained 12 bases not matched to a gene. The CDR3 extends over 20 amino acids. This chain's CDR3 is CASSLAWASGSPISYNEQFF. The CDR3 DNA reads TGCGCCAGCAGCTTGGCATGGGCTAGCGGGAGCCCTATCTCCTACAATGAGCAGTTCTTC.

The chain combines TRBV6-1 with TRBJ2-7; D ambiguous. CDR3 length: 18 residues. In germline, CDR1 is MNHNS, CDR2 SASEGT. Trimming took off 0 bases at V and 4 bases at J, with 22 bases between the two ends. CDR3 region: CASSEARPHRDRPYEQYF. The CDR3, as DNA: TGTGCCAGCAGTGAAGCGCGACCCCACAGAGATCGACCATACGAGCAGTACTTC.

The rearrangement links TRBV27 to TRBJ2-7; 7 nucleotides line up with TRBD2. Per the germline V gene, CDR1 is MNHEY and CDR2 is SMNVEV (reference sequence). V lost 5 bases, J lost 0 bases, and 10 bases stayed unmatched. The CDR3 has 16 amino acids. CDR3: CASSTKAGPPSYEQYF. CDR3 bases: TGTGCCAGCAGTACTAAAGCGGGGCCTCCCTCCTACGAGCAGTACTTC.

This rearrangement joins TRBV7-3 to TRBJ2-2; 12 bases agree with TRBD2. Germline-derived CDR1 and CDR2 are SGHTA and FQGTGA. This CDR3 has 15 residues. V lost 4 bases, J lost 6 bases, and 3 bases stayed unmatched. CDR3 residues: CASSSTSGSPGELFF. CDR3 nucleotide sequence: TGTGCCAGCAGCTCGACTAGCGGGAGTCCCGGGGAGCTGTTTTTT.

The chain uses TRBV12-5 and TRBJ2-6; weak D call: TRBD2 (5 bases). V lost 2 bases and J 0 bases, leaving 11 bases between the germline ends. The CDR3 runs to 17 residues. Germline V gene data show CDR1 as LGHNT and CDR2 as FRNRAP. The CDR3 DNA reads as TGTGCTAGTGGTTTGAGCGGACGGAGCTCTGGGGCCAACGTCCTGACTTTC. It is translated as CASGLSGRSSGANVLTF.

The chain couples TRBV19 to TRBJ2-1; perhaps TRBD2 as D (5 bases). The germline CDR1 and CDR2 sequences are LNHDA and SQIVND (reference sequence). V lost 3 bases and J lost 0, with 12 bases in between. CDR3 length: 16 amino acids. CDR3 in DNA: TGTGCCAGTAGTATTAAGGGTACTAGCTCCTACAATGAGCAGTTCTTC. This codes for CASSIKGTSSYNEQFF. The full variable domain, in which reference TRBV19 and TRBJ2-1 provide the parts outside the CDR3, is DGGITQSPKYLFRKEGQNVTLSCEQNLNHDAMYWYRQDPGQGLRLIYYSQIVNDFQKGDIAEGYSVSREKKESFPLTVTSAQKNPTAFYLCASSIKGTSSYNEQFFGPGTRLTVL.

The CDR3 DNA reads TGTGCCAGCAGTGAAATTGGTAGCGGAGATAACCAAGAGACCCAGTACTTC. Translating gives CASSEIGSGDNQETQYF. This chain links TRBV25-1 with TRBJ2-5; a weak D match, TRBD2 (6 bases). Between the trimmed V and J ends, which lost 2 bases and 0 bases, there was a span of 16 bases. The length of the CDR3 is 17 residues. CDR1 and CDR2 from the germline V gene are MGHDK and SYGVNS.

CDR3 sequence: CASTRTGASNQPQHF. CDR3 sequence (DNA): TGTGCCAGTACCAGGACAGGGGCCTCCAATCAGCCCCAGCATTTT. The chain carries TRBV19 and TRBJ1-5, with 9 bases that match TRBD1. The junction had 7 bases not matched to a gene; V was cut back by 7 bases and J by 3 bases. The CDR3 runs to 15 residues. The germline gives CDR1 LNHDA, CDR2 SQIVND (reference sequence).

The chain links TRBV11-3 to TRBJ2-1; D remains unclear. The germline V gene encodes CDR1 SGHNT and CDR2 YENEEA. Trimming cost V 3 bases and J 8 bases, with 8 bases left between them. This CDR3 is built from 12 residues. In DNA form, the CDR3 reads TGTGCCAGCAGCTTTAGCTATGATGAGCAGTTCTTC. Its protein is CASSFSYDEQFF. The full variable domain, rest sourced from reference TRBV11-3 and TRBJ2-1, is EAGVVQSPRYKIIEKKQPVAFWCNPISGHNTLYWYLQNLGQGPELLIRYENEEAVDDSQLPKDRFSAERLKGVDSTLKIQPAELGDSAVYLCASSFSYDEQFFGPGTRLTVL.

The chain combines TRBV6-5 with TRBJ1-6; 9 nucleotides align to TRBD1. Looked up from germline, CDR1 is MNHEY and CDR2 is SVGAGI. After removal of 6 bases from V and 6 bases from J, the junction contained 6 bases not matched to a gene. CDR3 size: 15 residues. The CDR3 bases are TGTGCCAGCAGGGGACAGGGACCTTTTAATTCACCCCTCCACTTT. This codes for CASRGQGPFNSPLHF.

This chain connects TRBV7-6 to TRBJ1-3; the D gene is possibly TRBD1 (5 bases). The V end was cut by 5 bases, the J end by 0 bases, with 11 bases between. Germline V lookup: CDR1 SGHVS, CDR2 FNYEAQ. The CDR3 sequence is 15 residues long. The CDR3 coding sequence is TGTGCCAGCAGCCTATTCCAGGGCTCTGGAAACACCATATATTTT. Amino acids: CASSLFQGSGNTIYF. The whole variable domain, filled in from reference TRBV7-6 and TRBJ1-3, reads GAGVSQSPRYKVTKRGQDVALRCDPISGHVSLYWYRQALGQGPEFLTYFNYEAQQDKSGLPNDRFSAERPEGSISTLTIQRTEQRDSAMYRCASSLFQGSGNTIYFGEGSWLTVV.